What follows are 19 T cell receptor beta chains derived from one specimen sequenced in a study of blood T cell repertoires in COVID-19. Sequencing was performed with immunoSEQ multiplex PCR; in TCRdb, only in-frame clones are kept and a portion is missing. The data contain 270,000 or so clones, less than 95% of them singletons. The sequenced sample consisted of PBMCs or T cells enriched from blood (not recorded which). These receptors all come from a man aged 35 to 55 who had been exposed to COVID-19.

The V and J genes are TRBV3-1 (or the pseudogene TRBV3-2) and TRBJ2-7, with D perhaps matching TRBD1 (6 bases). V lost 6 bases to trimming and J lost 6 bases, with 9 bases between them. Germline assignment: CDR1 LGHDT and CDR2 YNNKEL (reference sequence). This CDR3 is built from 11 residues. The CDR3 DNA reads TGTGCCAGCAGGGGACAAACCGAGCAGTACTTC. Its translation: CASRGQTEQYF.

The V and J genes are TRBV30 and TRBJ2-1, with D perhaps TRBD2 (6 bases). The CDR3 covers 9 residues. Germline CDR1 reads GTSNPN; CDR2 reads SVGIG (reference sequence). This CDR3 is CALEGGQFF. The CDR3 nucleotides read TGTGCTCTGGAGGGTGGGCAGTTCTTC.

The rearrangement joins TRBV19 to TRBJ2-7; D perhaps matches TRBD1 (6 bases). The CDR3 sequence is 13 residues long. The germline V and J ends were trimmed by 3 bases and 9 bases, with 15 bases remaining between them. Germline loops: CDR1 LNHDA, CDR2 SQIVND (reference sequence). The CDR3 bases are TGTGCCAGTAGTATTGGACTGGGGGCAAGGCAGTACTTC. Encoded protein: CASSIGLGARQYF.

The V and J genes are TRBV27 and TRBJ1-5; 7 bases are a match to TRBD1. Germline loops: CDR1 MNHEY, CDR2 SMNVEV (reference sequence). V was pared by 5 bases and J by 1 base, with 5 bases of the junction left unmatched. The CDR3 is 15 residues long. The DNA of the CDR3 is TGTGCCAGCAGTCACCACAGGGGAAGCAATCAGCCCCAGCATTTT. Translating it yields CASSHHRGSNQPQHF.

This chain connects TRBV4-1 to TRBJ1-2; no clear D gene. With 1 base removed from V and 2 bases from J, the gap between germline ends came to 5 bases. Germline-derived CDR1 and CDR2 are MGHRA and YSYEKL. CDR3 length: 13 residues. The CDR3 DNA sequence: TGCGCCAGCAGCCAAGTACAGAACTATGGCTACACCTTC. Translating it yields CASSQVQNYGYTF.

The genes are TRBV5-1 and TRBJ2-7, with 8 nucleotides matching TRBD2. Germline loops: CDR1 SGHRS, CDR2 YFSETQ. Trimming at V came to 1 base and at J to 5 bases, leaving 5 bases not matched to a gene. The CDR3 spans 14 residues. This chain's CDR3 is CASSLSGRIDEQYF. In DNA, the CDR3 is TGCGCCAGCAGCTTGAGCGGGAGAATAGACGAGCAGTACTTC.

This chain links TRBV5-1 with TRBJ1-2, with D uncertain. The germline V and J ends were trimmed by 0 bases and 2 bases, with 8 bases remaining between them. Germline assignment: CDR1 SGHRS and CDR2 YFSETQ. CDR3 size: 14 residues. The CDR3 is CASSLGQNNYGYTF. The CDR3 coding sequence is TGCGCCAGCAGCTTGGGGCAGAACAACTATGGCTACACCTTC.

This chain connects TRBV28 to TRBJ1-1, with 9 bases aligning to TRBD1. The V and J ends lost 11 bases and 0 bases, in that order; junction bases with no gene match: 10. The CDR3 runs to 15 residues. Germline V gene sequence: CDR1 MDHEN, CDR2 SYDVKM. CDR3 in amino acids: CAARTGATLNTEAFF. The DNA for the CDR3 is TGTGCCGCAAGGACAGGGGCGACCCTGAACACTGAAGCTTTCTTT.

The gene calls are TRBV11-3 and TRBJ2-2; D possibly corresponds to TRBD1 (5 bases). The germline V gene encodes CDR1 SGHNT and CDR2 YENEEA. The CDR3 totals 13 residues. Trimming pared 7 bases from V and 3 bases from J, leaving 9 bases between. CDR3 bases: TGTGCCAGCATTGGACAAGACACCGGGGAGCTGTTTTTT. This gives the protein CASIGQDTGELFF. Together with reference TRBV11-3 and TRBJ2-2, the CDR3 gives the full variable domain: EAGVVQSPRYKIIEKKQPVAFWCNPISGHNTLYWYLQNLGQGPELLIRYENEEAVDDSQLPKDRFSAERLKGVDSTLKIQPAELGDSAVYLCASIGQDTGELFFGEGSRLTVL.

V and J are TRBV25-1 and TRBJ1-6; 11 nucleotides agree with TRBD1. The CDR3 runs 16 residues. The germline V gene has CDR1 MGHDK and CDR2 SYGVNS. J lost 7 bases, V lost 6 bases, and 8 bases had no gene match. CDR3 nucleotides: TGTGCCAGCAGCGAGGCGGGGACAGGGGGGAATTCACCCCTCCACTTT. Its protein is CASSEAGTGGNSPLHF.

The chain links TRBV5-4 to TRBJ2-1; TRBD1 matches at 7 bases. The J segment lost 3 bases and the V segment lost 4 bases, leaving 4 bases of the junction unmatched. Germline V CDR1 and CDR2: SGHNT, YYREEE (reference sequence). The CDR3 contains 14 residues. CDR3 sequence reads: CASSDRQGYNEQFF. CDR3 DNA: TGTGCCAGCAGCGATCGACAGGGCTACAATGAGCAGTTCTTC. The full variable domain, rest sourced from reference TRBV5-4 and TRBJ2-1, is ETGVTQSPTHLIKTRGQQVTLRCSSQSGHNTVSWYQQALGQGPQFIFQYYREEENGRGNFPPRFSGLQFPNYSSELNVNALELDDSALYLCASSDRQGYNEQFFGPGTRLTVL.

V gene TRBV3-1 (or the pseudogene TRBV3-2) combines with J gene TRBJ1-1; D uncertain. V was clipped by 2 bases and J by 5 bases, with 15 bases between them. Germline V lookup: CDR1 LGHDT, CDR2 YNNKEL (reference sequence). This CDR3 has 15 amino acids. The DNA for the CDR3 is TGTGCCAGCAGCCAACCCTCGGTCGCGGGAACTGAAGCTTTCTTT. Translating it yields CASSQPSVAGTEAFF.

The chain recombines TRBV6-6 with TRBJ1-5; TRBD1 agrees at 11 bases. The CDR3 spans 16 residues. V shed 2 bases, J shed 5 bases, and the junction held 5 bases outside the gene matches. Germline V CDR1 and CDR2: MNHNY, SVGAGI (reference sequence). DNA for the CDR3: TGTGCCAGCAGTTACGCCGGACAGGGGGCAGATCAGCCCCAGCATTTT. Protein product: CASSYAGQGADQPQHF.

The CDR3 region has the DNA TGTGCCAGCAGCTTAGGGACTAGCGGTAACACAGATACGCAGTATTTT. Translated: CASSLGTSGNTDTQYF. The rearrangement uses TRBV7-3 and TRBJ2-3; 11 bases fit TRBD2. Germline V lookup: CDR1 SGHTA, CDR2 FQGTGA. CDR3 length equals 16 residues. Germline trimming cut 2 bases from V and 2 bases from J; bases unmatched to any gene: 3.

CDR3 nucleotides: TGCGCCAGCAGCCAACTAGCCTGGGGCGGGACTAGCGTCGGCGAGCAGTACTTC. The encoded protein is CASSQLAWGGTSVGEQYF. This rearrangement joins TRBV4-1 to TRBJ2-7, with TRBD2 identical over 10 bases. The CDR3 spans 18 residues. Per germline, CDR1 MGHRA and CDR2 YSYEKL. J was trimmed by 6 bases and V by 2 bases; bases with no gene match: 16.

The gene calls are TRBV6-5 and TRBJ1-5; perhaps TRBD1 as D (5 bases). V lost 6 bases, J lost 2 bases, and 8 bases lay in between. The CDR3 has 13 residues. Germline V gene sequence: CDR1 MNHEY, CDR2 SVGAGI. CDR3 DNA sequence: TGTGCCAGCAGACCCAGGGGCAATCAGCCCCAGCATTTT. It encodes CASRPRGNQPQHF.

V is TRBV28 and J is TRBJ1-1; D is possibly TRBD1 (5 bases). The CDR3 runs to 16 residues. Germline V lookup: CDR1 MDHEN, CDR2 SYDVKM. V was clipped by 5 bases and J by 0 bases, with 16 bases between them. CDR3 residues: CASSTDILYMNTEAFF. DNA for the CDR3: TGTGCCAGCAGTACGGACATCTTATACATGAACACTGAAGCTTTCTTT.

V gene TRBV5-6 combines with J gene TRBJ2-1; D not certain. Germline CDR1 and CDR2: SGHDT and YYEEEE. V was shortened by 2 bases and J by 0 bases, with 9 bases between the two germline ends. The CDR3 consists of 15 residues. CDR3 region: CASSFAPSSYNEQFF. CDR3 in DNA: TGTGCCAGCAGCTTCGCACCTAGCTCCTACAATGAGCAGTTCTTC.

The rearrangement links TRBV7-9 to TRBJ1-2; maybe TRBD1 (6 bases). The CDR3 has 13 amino acids. The germline gives CDR1 SEHNR, CDR2 FQNEAQ (reference sequence). Trimming cost V 5 bases and J 6 bases, with 13 bases left between them. CDR3 coding DNA: TGTGCCAGCAGCGCCCGGGACACCCATGGCTACACCTTC. Protein product: CASSARDTHGYTF.